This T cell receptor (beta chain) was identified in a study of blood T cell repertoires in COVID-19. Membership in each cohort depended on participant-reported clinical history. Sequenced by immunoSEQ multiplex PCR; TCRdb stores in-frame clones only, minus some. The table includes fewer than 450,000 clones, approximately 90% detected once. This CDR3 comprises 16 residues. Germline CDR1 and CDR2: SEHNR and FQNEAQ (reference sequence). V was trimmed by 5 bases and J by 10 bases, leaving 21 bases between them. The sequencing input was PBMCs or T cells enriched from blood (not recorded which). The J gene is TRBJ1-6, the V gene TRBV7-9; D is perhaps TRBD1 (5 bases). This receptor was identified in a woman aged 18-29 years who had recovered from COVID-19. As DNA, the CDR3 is TGTGCCAGCAGCGATAAGACAGTAGGCGTTCGGTCACCCCTCCACTTT. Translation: CASSDKTVGVRSPLHF. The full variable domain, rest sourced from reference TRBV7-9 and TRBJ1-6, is DTGVSQNPRHKITKRGQNVTFRCDPISEHNRLYWYRQTLGQGPEFLTYFQNEAQLEKSRLLSDRFSAERPKGSFSTLEIQRTEQGDSAMYLCASSDKTVGVRSPLHFGNGTRLTVT.